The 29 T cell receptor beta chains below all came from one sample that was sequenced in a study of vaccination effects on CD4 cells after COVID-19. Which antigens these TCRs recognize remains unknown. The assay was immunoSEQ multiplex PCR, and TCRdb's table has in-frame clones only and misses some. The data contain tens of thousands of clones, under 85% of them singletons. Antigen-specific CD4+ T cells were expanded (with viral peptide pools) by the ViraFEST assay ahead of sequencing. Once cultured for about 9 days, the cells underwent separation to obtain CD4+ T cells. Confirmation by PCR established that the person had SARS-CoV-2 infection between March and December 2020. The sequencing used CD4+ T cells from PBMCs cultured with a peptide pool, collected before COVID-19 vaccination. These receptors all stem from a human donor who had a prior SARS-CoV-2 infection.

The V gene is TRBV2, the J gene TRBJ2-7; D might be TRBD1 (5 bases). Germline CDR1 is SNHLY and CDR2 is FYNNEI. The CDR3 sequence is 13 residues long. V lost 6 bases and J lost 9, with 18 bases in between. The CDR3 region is CASRDSDTFGQYF. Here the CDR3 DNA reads TGTGCCAGCAGAGACAGTGATACCTTTGGGCAGTACTTC.

CDR3 coding DNA: TGTGCCAGCAGCTTTATCTCCCCGGCTAGCGGGGGGGCGGTGGCCGGGGAGCTGTTTTTT. Protein sequence: CASSFISPASGGAVAGELFF. The chain joins TRBV21-1 to TRBJ2-2; whether TRBD2, the table's D call, matches the DNA was not checked. TRBV21-1 is an annotated pseudogene. The CDR3 is 20 residues long.

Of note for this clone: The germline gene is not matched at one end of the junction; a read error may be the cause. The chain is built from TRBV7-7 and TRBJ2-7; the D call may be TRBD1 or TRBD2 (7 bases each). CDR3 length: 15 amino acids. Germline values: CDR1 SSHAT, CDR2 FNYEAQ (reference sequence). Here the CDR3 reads CASSPGWGRGGEQYF. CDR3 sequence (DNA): TGTGCTAGCAGCCCGGGATGGGGCAGGGGGGGCGAGCAGTACTTC.

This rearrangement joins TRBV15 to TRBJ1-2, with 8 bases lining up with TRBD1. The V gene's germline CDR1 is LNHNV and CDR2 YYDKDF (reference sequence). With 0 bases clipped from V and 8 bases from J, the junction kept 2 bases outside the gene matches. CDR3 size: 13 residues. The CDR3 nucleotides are TGTGCCACCAGCAGAGACAGGGGGCGAGGCTACACCTTC. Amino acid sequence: CATSRDRGRGYTF. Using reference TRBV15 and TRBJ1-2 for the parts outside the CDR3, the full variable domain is DAMVIQNPRYQVTQFGKPVTLSCSQTLNHNVMYWYQQKSSQAPKLLFHYYDKDFNNEADTPDNFQSRRPNTSFCFLDIRSPGLGDTAMYLCATSRDRGRGYTFGSGTRLTVV.

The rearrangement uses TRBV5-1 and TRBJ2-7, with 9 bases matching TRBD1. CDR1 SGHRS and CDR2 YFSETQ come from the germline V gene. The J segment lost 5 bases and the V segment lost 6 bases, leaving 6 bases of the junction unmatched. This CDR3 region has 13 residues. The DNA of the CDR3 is TGCGCCAGCAACATACAGGGGGCAAACGAGCAGTACTTC. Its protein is CASNIQGANEQYF.

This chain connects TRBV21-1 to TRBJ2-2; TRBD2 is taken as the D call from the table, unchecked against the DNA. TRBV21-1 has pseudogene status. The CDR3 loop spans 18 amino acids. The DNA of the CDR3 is TGTGCCAGCAACCAACGCCCGGGGGTGGCAGCGAACACCGGGGAGCTGTTTTTT. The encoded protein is CASNQRPGVAANTGELFF.

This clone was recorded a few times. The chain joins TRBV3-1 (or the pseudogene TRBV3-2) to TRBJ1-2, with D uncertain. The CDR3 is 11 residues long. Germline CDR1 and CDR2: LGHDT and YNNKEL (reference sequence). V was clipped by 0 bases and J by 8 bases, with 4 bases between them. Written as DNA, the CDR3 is TGTGCCAGCAGCCAAGAGGCGGGCTACACCTTC. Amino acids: CASSQEAGYTF.

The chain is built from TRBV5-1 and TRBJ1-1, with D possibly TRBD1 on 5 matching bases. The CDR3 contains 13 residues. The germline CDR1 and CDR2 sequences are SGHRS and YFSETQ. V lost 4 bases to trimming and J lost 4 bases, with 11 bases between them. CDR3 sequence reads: CASSEWGATEAFF. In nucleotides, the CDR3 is TGCGCCAGCAGCGAATGGGGCGCCACTGAAGCTTTCTTT.

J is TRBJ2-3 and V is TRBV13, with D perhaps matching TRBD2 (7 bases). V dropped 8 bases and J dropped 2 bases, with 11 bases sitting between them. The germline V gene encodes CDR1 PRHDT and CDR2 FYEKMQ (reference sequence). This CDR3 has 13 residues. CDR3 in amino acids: CASPRGPTDTQYF. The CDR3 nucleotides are TGTGCCAGCCCGCGGGGGCCCACAGATACGCAGTATTTT.

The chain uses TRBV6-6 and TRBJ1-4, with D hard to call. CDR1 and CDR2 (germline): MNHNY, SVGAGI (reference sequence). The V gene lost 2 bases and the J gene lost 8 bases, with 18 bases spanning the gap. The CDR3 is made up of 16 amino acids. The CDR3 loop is CASSYLRTSPLEKLFF. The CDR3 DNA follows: TGTGCCAGCAGTTACCTTCGGACCAGCCCCTTGGAAAAACTGTTTTTT.

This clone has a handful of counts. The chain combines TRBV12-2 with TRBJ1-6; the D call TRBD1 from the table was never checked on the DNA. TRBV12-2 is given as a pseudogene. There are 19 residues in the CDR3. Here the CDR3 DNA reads TGTGCAAGTCGCTCCCGGACAGGGGAACATCTCTCGGGGAATTCACCCCTCCACTTT. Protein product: CASRSRTGEHLSGNSPLHF.

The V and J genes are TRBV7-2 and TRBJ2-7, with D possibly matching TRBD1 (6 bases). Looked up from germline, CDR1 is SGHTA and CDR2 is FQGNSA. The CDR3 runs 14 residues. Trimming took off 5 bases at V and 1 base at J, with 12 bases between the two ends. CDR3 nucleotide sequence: TGTGCCAGCAGCCCTCGGACAGCATCCTACGAGCAGTACTTC. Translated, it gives CASSPRTASYEQYF.

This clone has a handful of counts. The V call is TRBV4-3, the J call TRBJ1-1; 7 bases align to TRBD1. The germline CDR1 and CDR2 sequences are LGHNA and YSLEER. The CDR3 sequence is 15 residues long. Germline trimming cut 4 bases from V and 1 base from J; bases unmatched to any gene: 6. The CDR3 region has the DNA TGCGCCAGCAGCCCCTGGACAGGAAGGAACACTGAAGCTTTCTTT. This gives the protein CASSPWTGRNTEAFF.

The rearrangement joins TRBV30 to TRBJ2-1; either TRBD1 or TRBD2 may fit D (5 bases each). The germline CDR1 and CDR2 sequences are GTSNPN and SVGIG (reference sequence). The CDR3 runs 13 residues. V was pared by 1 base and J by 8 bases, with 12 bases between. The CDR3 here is CAWSEDVGHEQFF. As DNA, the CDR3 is TGTGCCTGGAGTGAAGATGTGGGACATGAGCAGTTCTTC.

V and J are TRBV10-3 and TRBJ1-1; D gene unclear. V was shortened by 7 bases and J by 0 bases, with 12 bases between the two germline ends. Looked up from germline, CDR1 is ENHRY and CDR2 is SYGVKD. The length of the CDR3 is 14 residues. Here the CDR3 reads CAINDPLMNTEAFF. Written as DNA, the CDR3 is TGTGCCATCAATGATCCACTGATGAACACTGAAGCTTTCTTT.

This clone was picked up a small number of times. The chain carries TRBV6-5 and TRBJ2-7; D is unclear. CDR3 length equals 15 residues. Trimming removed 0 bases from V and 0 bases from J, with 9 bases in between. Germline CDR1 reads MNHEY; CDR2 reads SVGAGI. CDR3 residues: CASSYSPVPSYEQYF. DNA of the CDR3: TGTGCCAGCAGTTACTCTCCGGTTCCCTCCTACGAGCAGTACTTC.

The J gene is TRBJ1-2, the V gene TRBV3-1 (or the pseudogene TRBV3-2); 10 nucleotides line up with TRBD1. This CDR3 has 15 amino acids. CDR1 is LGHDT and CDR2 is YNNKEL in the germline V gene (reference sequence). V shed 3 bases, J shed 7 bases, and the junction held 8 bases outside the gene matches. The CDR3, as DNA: TGTGCCAGCAGCCACAACTTACGGGACAGGGGTGGCTACACCTTC. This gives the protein CASSHNLRDRGGYTF.

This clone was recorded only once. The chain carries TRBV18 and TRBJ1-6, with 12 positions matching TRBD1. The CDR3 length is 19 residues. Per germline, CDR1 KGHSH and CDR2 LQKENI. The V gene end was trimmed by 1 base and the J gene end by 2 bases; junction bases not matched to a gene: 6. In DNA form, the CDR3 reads TGTGCCAGCTCACCACGGGGGACAGGGGGCAGCGCCTATAATTCACCCCTCCACTTT. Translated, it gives CASSPRGTGGSAYNSPLHF.

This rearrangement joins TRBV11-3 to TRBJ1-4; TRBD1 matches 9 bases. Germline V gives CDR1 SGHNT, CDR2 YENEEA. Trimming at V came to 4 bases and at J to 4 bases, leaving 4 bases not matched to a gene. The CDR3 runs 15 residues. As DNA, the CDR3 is TGTGCCAGCAGCTCGGGACAGGGAAATAATGAAAAACTGTTTTTT. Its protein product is CASSSGQGNNEKLFF.

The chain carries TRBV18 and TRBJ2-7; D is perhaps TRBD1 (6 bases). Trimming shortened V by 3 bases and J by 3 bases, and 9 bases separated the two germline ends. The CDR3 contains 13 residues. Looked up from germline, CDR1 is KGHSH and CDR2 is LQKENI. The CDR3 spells CASSPGQSYEQYF. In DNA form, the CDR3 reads TGTGCCAGCTCACCCGGACAGAGCTACGAGCAGTACTTC.

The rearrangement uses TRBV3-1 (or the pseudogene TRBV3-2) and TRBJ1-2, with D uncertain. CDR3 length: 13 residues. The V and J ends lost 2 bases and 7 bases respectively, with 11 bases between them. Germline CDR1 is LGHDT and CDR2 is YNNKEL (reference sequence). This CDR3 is CASSQNGLGGYTF. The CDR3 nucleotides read TGTGCCAGCAGCCAAAACGGGTTGGGTGGCTACACCTTC.

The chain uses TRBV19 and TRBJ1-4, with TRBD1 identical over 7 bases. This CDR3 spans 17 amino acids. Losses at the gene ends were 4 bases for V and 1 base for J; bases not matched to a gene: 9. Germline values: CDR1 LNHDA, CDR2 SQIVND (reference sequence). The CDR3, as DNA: TGTGCCAGTAGTAACCCCCGGGACAGAAAAACTAATGAAAAACTGTTTTTT. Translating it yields CASSNPRDRKTNEKLFF.

The DNA for the CDR3 is TGTGCCAGCAGTTCCGCGGACAGGGGTATCTATGGCTACACCTTC. It yields the protein CASSSADRGIYGYTF. J is TRBJ1-2 and V is TRBV27; TRBD1 agrees at 9 bases. CDR1 MNHEY and CDR2 SMNVEV come from the germline V gene (reference sequence). This CDR3 region has 15 residues. Losses at the gene ends were 4 bases for V and 4 bases for J; bases not matched to a gene: 7.

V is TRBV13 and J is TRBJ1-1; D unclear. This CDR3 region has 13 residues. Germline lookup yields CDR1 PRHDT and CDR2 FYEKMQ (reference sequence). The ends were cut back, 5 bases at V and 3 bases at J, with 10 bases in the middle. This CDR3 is CASSPGSYTEAFF. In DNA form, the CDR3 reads TGTGCCAGCAGCCCCGGGTCGTACACTGAAGCTTTCTTT. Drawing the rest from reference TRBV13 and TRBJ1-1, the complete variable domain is AAGVIQSPRHLIKEKRETATLKCYPIPRHDTVYWYQQGPGQDPQFLISFYEKMQSDKGSIPDRFSAQQFSDYHSELNMSSLELGDSALYFCASSPGSYTEAFFGQGTRLTVV.

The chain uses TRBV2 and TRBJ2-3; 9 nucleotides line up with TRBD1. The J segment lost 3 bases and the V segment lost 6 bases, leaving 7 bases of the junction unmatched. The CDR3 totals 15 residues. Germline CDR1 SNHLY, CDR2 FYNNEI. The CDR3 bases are TGTGCCAGCAGGCTTCCGGGACAGGGTACAGATACGCAGTATTTT. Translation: CASRLPGQGTDTQYF.

CDR3 loop: CASSAGTRGTQYF. The CDR3 DNA is TGTGCCAGCAGCGCCGGGACTAGGGGGACCCAGTACTTC. The chain employs TRBV7-2 and TRBJ2-5; 8 bases match TRBD2. The CDR3 extends over 13 amino acids. CDR1 SGHTA and CDR2 FQGNSA come from the germline V gene. V lost 5 bases to trimming and J lost 7 bases; unmatched junction nucleotides: 6. The full variable domain, its missing parts supplied by reference TRBV7-2 and TRBJ2-5, is GAGVSQSPSNKVTEKGKDVELRCDPISGHTALYWYRQSLGQGLEFLIYFQGNSAPDKSGLPSDRFSAERTGGSVSTLTIQRTQQEDSAVYLCASSAGTRGTQYFGPGTRLLVL.

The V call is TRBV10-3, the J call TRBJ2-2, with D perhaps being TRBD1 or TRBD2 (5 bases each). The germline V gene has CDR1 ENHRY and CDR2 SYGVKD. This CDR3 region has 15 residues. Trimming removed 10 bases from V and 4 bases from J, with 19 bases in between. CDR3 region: CATAPAMGTTGELFF. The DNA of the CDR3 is TGTGCCACAGCCCCCGCCATGGGGACCACCGGGGAGCTGTTTTTT.

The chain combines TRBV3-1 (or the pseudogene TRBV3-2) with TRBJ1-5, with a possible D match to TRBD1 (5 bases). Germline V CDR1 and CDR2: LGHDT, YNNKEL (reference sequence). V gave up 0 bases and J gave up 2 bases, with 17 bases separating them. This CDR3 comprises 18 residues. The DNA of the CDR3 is TGTGCCAGCAGCCAAGATACGGGGGGAATAAGGGGCAATCAGCCCCAGCATTTT. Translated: CASSQDTGGIRGNQPQHF.

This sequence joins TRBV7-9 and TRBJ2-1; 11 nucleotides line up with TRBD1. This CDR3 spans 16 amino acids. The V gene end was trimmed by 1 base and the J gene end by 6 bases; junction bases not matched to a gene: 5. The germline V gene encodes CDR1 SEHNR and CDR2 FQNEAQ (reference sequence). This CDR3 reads CASSLGDRGMRNEQFF. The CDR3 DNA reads TGTGCCAGCAGCTTAGGGGACAGGGGGATGCGCAATGAGCAGTTCTTC.